The next 11 T cell receptor beta chains were all read from a single sample in a study of shared clonotypes between healthy human individuals. Positive CCR7 selection of CD45RO-negative cells yielded the naive CD8 cells, and terminally differentiated effector memory CD45RA+ cells were excluded. Generated by immunoSEQ multiplex PCR, the TCRdb table keeps only in-frame clones and is missing some. The sample lists hundreds of thousands of clones, around 96% seen once, with roughly 0.1% in the top ten. The sequencing sample was made of naive CD8+ T cells sorted from blood. All receptors come from a woman in her 30s in good health.

The chain employs TRBV5-1 and TRBJ1-1; no definite D call. V lost 3 bases and J 0 bases, leaving 12 bases between the germline ends. Germline V gives CDR1 SGHRS, CDR2 YFSETQ. The CDR3 has 15 amino acids. In DNA, the CDR3 is TGCGCCAGCAGCTGGAATCGAGGTATGAACACTGAAGCTTTCTTT. Amino acid sequence: CASSWNRGMNTEAFF. Drawing the rest from reference TRBV5-1 and TRBJ1-1, the complete variable domain is KAGVTQTPRYLIKTRGQQVTLSCSPISGHRSVSWYQQTPGQGLQFLFEYFSETQRNKGNFPGRFSGRQFSNSRSEMNVSTLELGDSALYLCASSWNRGMNTEAFFGQGTRLTVV.

J is TRBJ1-5 and V is TRBV28; D perhaps matches TRBD1 (6 bases). This CDR3 comprises 18 residues. V dropped 2 bases and J dropped 1 base, with 18 bases sitting between them. Germline V CDR1 and CDR2: MDHEN, SYDVKM. CDR3 in amino acids: CASSLPRGRGGSNQPQHF. The CDR3 DNA reads as TGTGCCAGCAGTTTACCCCGGGGCAGGGGCGGGAGCAATCAGCCCCAGCATTTT.

CDR3 DNA sequence: TGTGCCAGCAGCAGCCGGGACAGCTCCTACGAGCAGTACTTC. It is translated as CASSSRDSSYEQYF. The chain couples TRBV7-6 to TRBJ2-7, with 7 positions matching TRBD1. V gave up 5 bases and J gave up 0 bases; unmatched junction bases: 4. Per germline, CDR1 SGHVS and CDR2 FNYEAQ. There are 14 residues in the CDR3.

The J gene is TRBJ2-7, the V gene TRBV28, with 14 bases that match TRBD2. The junction had 13 bases not matched to a gene; V was cut back by 3 bases and J by 3 bases. This CDR3 is built from 19 residues. Germline CDR1 and CDR2: MDHEN and SYDVKM. The CDR3 DNA follows: TGTGCCAGCAGTTTTCCTCTACAAGTGACTAGCGGGAGGGGCTACGAGCAGTACTTC. Its protein is CASSFPLQVTSGRGYEQYF.

The chain links TRBV5-6 to TRBJ2-1; 7 bases fit TRBD2. Germline CDR1 reads SGHDT; CDR2 reads YYEEEE. Trimming removed 0 bases from V and 0 bases from J; junction bases left unmatched: 3. The CDR3 loop spans 16 amino acids. The CDR3 sequence is CASSLESGASYNEQFF. In DNA, the CDR3 is TGTGCCAGCAGCTTGGAGAGCGGGGCCTCCTACAATGAGCAGTTCTTC. Full variable domain (rest looked up from reference TRBV5-6 and TRBJ2-1): DAGVTQSPTHLIKTRGQQVTLRCSPKSGHDTVSWYQQALGQGPQFIFQYYEEEERQRGNFPDRFSGHQFPNYSSELNVNALLLGDSALYLCASSLESGASYNEQFFGPGTRLTVL.

The V gene is TRBV7-9, the J gene TRBJ1-1, with D hard to call. Germline V gene data show CDR1 as SEHNR and CDR2 as FQNEAQ (reference sequence). This CDR3 has 13 residues. V lost 7 bases, J lost 0 bases, and 9 bases lay in between. The CDR3 loop is CASISTLNTEAFF. The CDR3 DNA reads as TGTGCCAGCATCTCGACCCTGAACACTGAAGCTTTCTTT.

The chain employs TRBV28 and TRBJ2-3; 7 bases line up with TRBD1. The CDR3 totals 14 residues. With 6 bases clipped from V and 6 bases from J, the junction kept 9 bases outside the gene matches. Germline lookup yields CDR1 MDHEN and CDR2 SYDVKM. The CDR3 DNA reads as TGTGCCAGCAGCCTGGACAGGAAGGGCGATACGCAGTATTTT. Translated, it gives CASSLDRKGDTQYF.

J is TRBJ1-6 and V is TRBV28; D unclear. Germline lookup yields CDR1 MDHEN and CDR2 SYDVKM. CDR3 size: 14 residues. Trimming removed 3 bases from V and 9 bases from J, with 12 bases in between. This CDR3 is CASSFSGMGSPLHF. DNA for the CDR3: TGTGCCAGCAGTTTTTCCGGAATGGGTTCACCCCTCCACTTT.

The rearrangement joins TRBV6-6 to TRBJ1-3, with D perhaps matching TRBD1 (6 bases). V was trimmed by 6 bases and J by 0 bases, leaving 12 bases between them. This CDR3 spans 15 amino acids. Germline CDR1 is MNHNY and CDR2 is SVGAGI (reference sequence). CDR3 protein: CASRENRDSGNTIYF. Here the CDR3 DNA reads TGTGCCAGCAGAGAAAACAGGGACTCTGGAAACACCATATATTTT.

This sequence joins TRBV25-1 and TRBJ2-3; TRBD2 aligns across 10 bases. V was pared by 1 base and J by 5 bases, with 9 bases of the junction left unmatched. CDR3 length: 17 amino acids. The germline CDR1 and CDR2 sequences are MGHDK and SYGVNS. In nucleotides, the CDR3 is TGTGCCAGCAGTGAATTTGGAGCGGGAGGGCCTAGAGATACGCAGTATTTT. It yields the protein CASSEFGAGGPRDTQYF.

The gene calls are TRBV27 and TRBJ2-7; D may be TRBD1 or TRBD2 (5 bases each). Germline CDR1 reads MNHEY; CDR2 reads SMNVEV (reference sequence). The length of the CDR3 is 15 residues. Deletions cut 1 base from V and 6 bases from J, with 16 bases between. The CDR3 spells CASSLFWGRGVEQYF. The CDR3 nucleotides read TGTGCCAGCAGTTTATTTTGGGGTAGGGGAGTCGAGCAGTACTTC.